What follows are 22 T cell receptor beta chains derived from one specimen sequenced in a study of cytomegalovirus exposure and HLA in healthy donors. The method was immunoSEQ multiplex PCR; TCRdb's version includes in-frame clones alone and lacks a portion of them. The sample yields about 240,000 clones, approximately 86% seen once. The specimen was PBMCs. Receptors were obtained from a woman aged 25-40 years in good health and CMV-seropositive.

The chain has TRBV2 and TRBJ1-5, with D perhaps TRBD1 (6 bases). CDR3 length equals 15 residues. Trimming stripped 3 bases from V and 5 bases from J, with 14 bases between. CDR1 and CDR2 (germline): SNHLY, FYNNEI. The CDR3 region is CASSEVGGGHQPQHF. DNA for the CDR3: TGTGCCAGCAGTGAGGTTGGGGGGGGGCATCAGCCCCAGCATTTT.

In DNA, the CDR3 is TGTGCCAGCAGTGTCACAGGGGAAGGTCAGCCCCAGCATTTT. It codes for CASSVTGEGQPQHF. This chain links TRBV6-4 with TRBJ1-5; 7 bases are shared with TRBD1. CDR1 and CDR2 (germline): MRHNA, SNTAGT. The ends lost 4 bases at V and 6 bases at J; junction bases unmatched: 6. CDR3 length: 14 amino acids.

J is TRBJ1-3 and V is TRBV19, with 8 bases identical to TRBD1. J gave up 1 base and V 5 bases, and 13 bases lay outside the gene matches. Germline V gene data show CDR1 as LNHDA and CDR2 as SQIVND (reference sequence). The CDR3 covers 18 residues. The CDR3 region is CASSRTGINRRSGNTIYF. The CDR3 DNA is TGTGCCAGTAGTCGGACAGGGATTAATCGGCGGTCTGGAAACACCATATATTTT.

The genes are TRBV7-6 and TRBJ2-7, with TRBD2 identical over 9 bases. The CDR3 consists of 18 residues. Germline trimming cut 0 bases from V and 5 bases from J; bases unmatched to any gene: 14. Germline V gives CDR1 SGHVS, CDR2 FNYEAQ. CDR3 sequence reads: CASSLARRFGGRAHEQYF. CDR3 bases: TGTGCCAGCAGCTTAGCGCGTCGATTTGGCGGGAGGGCCCACGAGCAGTACTTC. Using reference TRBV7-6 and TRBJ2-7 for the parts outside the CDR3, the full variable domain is GAGVSQSPRYKVTKRGQDVALRCDPISGHVSLYWYRQALGQGPEFLTYFNYEAQQDKSGLPNDRFSAERPEGSISTLTIQRTEQRDSAMYRCASSLARRFGGRAHEQYFGPGTRLTVT.

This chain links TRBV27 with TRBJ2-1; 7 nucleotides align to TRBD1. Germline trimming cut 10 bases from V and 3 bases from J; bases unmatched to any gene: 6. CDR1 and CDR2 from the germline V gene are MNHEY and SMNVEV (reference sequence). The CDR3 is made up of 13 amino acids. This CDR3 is CATSGQHYNEQFF. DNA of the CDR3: TGTGCCACTTCGGGACAGCACTACAATGAGCAGTTCTTC.

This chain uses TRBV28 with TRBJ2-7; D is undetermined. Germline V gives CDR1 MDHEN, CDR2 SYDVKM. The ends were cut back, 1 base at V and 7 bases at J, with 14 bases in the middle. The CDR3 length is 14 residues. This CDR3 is CASSLLGTALEQYF. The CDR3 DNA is TGTGCCAGCAGTTTATTAGGCACAGCCCTAGAGCAGTACTTC.

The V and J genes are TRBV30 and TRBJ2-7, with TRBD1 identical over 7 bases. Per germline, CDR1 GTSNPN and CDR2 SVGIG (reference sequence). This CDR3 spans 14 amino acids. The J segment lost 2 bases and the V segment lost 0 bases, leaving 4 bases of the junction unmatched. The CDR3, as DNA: TGTGCCTGGAGTGTCTACAGGGGTCCCTACGAGCAGTACTTC. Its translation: CAWSVYRGPYEQYF.

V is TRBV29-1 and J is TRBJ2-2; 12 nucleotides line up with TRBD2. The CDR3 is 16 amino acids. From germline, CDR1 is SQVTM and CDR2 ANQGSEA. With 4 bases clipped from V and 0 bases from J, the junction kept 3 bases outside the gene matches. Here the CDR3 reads CSVVPSGRANTGELFF. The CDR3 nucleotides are TGCAGCGTTGTACCTAGCGGGAGGGCGAACACCGGGGAGCTGTTTTTT.

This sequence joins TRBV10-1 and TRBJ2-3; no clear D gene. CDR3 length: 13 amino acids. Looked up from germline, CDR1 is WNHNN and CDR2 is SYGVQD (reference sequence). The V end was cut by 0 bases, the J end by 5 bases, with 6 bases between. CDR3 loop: CASSESTGDTQYF. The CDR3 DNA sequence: TGCGCCAGCAGTGAGTCGACGGGAGATACGCAGTATTTT.

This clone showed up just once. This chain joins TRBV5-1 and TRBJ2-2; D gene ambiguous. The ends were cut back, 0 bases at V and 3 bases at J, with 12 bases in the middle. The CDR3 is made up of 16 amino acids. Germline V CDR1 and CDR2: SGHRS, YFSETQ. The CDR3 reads CASSLGFSADTGELFF. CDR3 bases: TGCGCCAGCAGCTTGGGCTTTAGTGCGGACACCGGGGAGCTGTTTTTT.

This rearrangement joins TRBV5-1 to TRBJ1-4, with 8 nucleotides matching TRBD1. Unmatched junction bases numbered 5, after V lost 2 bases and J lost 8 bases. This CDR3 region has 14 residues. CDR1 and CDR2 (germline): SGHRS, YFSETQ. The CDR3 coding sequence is TGCGCCAGCAGCTTTGCAGGGGGCGGGGAAAAACTGTTTTTT. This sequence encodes CASSFAGGGEKLFF.

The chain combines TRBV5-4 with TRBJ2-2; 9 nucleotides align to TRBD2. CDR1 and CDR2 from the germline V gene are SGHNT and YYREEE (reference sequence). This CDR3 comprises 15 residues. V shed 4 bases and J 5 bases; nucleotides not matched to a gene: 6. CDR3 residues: CASSRAGGKTGELFF. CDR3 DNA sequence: TGTGCCAGCAGCCGAGCGGGAGGAAAGACCGGGGAGCTGTTTTTT.

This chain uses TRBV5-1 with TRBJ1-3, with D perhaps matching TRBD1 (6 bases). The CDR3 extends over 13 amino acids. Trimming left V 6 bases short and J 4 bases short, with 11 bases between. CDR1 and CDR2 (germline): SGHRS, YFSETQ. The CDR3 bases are TGCGCCAGCAAAGGGGGGGCAGGAAACACCATATATTTT. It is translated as CASKGGAGNTIYF.

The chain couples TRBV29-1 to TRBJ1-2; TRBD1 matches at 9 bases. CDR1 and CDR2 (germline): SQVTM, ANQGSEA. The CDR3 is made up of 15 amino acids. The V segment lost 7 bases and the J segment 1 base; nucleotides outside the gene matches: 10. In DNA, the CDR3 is TGCAGCGCCGACCCCGGACAGGGGTTTAACTATGGCTACACCTTC. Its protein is CSADPGQGFNYGYTF.

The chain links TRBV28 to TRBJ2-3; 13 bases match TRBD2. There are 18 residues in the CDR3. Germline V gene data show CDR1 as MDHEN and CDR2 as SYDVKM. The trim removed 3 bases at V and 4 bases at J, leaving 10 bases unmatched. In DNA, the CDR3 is TGTGCCAGCAGTTTGCGGACTAGCGGGAGCTGGGTTGCAGATACGCAGTATTTT. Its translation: CASSLRTSGSWVADTQYF.

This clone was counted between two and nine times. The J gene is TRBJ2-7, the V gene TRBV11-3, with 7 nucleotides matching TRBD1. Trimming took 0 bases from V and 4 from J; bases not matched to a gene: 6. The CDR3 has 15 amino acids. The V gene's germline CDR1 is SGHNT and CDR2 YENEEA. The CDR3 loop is CASSLETGATYEQYF. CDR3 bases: TGTGCCAGCAGCTTAGAAACAGGGGCAACGTACGAGCAGTACTTC.

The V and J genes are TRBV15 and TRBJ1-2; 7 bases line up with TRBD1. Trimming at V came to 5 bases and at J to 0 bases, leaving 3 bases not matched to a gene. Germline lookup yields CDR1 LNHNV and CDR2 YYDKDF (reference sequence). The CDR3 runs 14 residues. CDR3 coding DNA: TGTGCCACCAGCGCCGGGACAGCTAACTATGGCTACACCTTC. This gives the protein CATSAGTANYGYTF.

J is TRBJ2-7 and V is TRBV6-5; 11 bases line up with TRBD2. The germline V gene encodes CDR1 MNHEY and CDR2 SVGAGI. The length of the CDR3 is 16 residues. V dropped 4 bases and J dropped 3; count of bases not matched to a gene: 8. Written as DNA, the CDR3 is TGTGCCAGCAGTTCCGCGAGACTAGCGGGACACTACGAGCAGTACTTC. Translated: CASSSARLAGHYEQYF.

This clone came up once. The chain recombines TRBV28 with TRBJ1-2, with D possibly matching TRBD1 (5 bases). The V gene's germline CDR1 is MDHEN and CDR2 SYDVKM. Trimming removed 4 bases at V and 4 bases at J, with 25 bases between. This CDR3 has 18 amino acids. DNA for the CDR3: TGTGCCAGCAGTTCTCCGGAGGGGAATAGGGCGGAGGCCTATGGCTACACCTTC. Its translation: CASSSPEGNRAEAYGYTF.

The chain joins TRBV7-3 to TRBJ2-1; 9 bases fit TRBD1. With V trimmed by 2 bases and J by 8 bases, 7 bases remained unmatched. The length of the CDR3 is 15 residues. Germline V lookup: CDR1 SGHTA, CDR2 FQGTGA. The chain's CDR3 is CASSLWGQGGDEQFF. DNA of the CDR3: TGTGCCAGCAGCTTATGGGGACAGGGAGGCGATGAGCAGTTCTTC.

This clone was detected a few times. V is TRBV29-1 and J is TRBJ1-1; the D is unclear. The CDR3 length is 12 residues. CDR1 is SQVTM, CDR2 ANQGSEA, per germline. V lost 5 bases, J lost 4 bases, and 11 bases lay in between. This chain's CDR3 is CSVTQGSTEAFF. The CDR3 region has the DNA TGCAGCGTTACCCAAGGGAGCACTGAAGCTTTCTTT.

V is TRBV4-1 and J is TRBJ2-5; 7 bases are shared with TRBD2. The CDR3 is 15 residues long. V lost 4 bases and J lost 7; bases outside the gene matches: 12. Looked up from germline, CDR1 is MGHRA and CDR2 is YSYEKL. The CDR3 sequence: CASSLGDGGYGTQYF. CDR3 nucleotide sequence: TGCGCCAGCAGCCTGGGGGACGGGGGGTACGGGACCCAGTACTTC.